The entry below gives a single TCR beta chain sequence along with its context. PCR was performed using 60 Vbeta and 13 Jbeta primers. Method: immunoSEQ multiplex PCR; TCRdb's copy keeps in-frame clones and lacks some. The profile shows 150,000 or so clones, 80% of them singletons. Germline values: CDR1 SGHTA, CDR2 FQGNSA. The CDR3 length is 16 residues. V gave up 2 bases and J gave up 1 base, with 14 bases separating them. This specimen belongs to a study of cytomegalovirus exposure and HLA in healthy donors. The gene calls are TRBV7-2 and TRBJ2-5; TRBD2 might be the D (5 bases). Sequencing used PBMCs. The TCR sequence derives from a woman between 45 and 60 years old in good health and CMV-seropositive. The CDR3 DNA sequence: TGTGCCAGCAGCTTATATCGTCTCGAGGGCCAAGAGACCCAGTACTTC. Encoded protein: CASSLYRLEGQETQYF.